This T cell receptor beta chain was recovered during a study of control samples from healthy donors and cancer patients. Trimming shortened V by 3 bases and J by 4 bases, and 21 bases separated the two germline ends. The CDR3 sequence is 18 residues long. CDR1 and CDR2 from the germline V gene are KGHDR and SFDVKD. Profiling relied on immunoSEQ multiplex PCR, and the TCRdb table lists in-frame clones only, not all of them. The table records about 69,000 clones, just under 90% of them present only once. In this sample, this clone turned up once. The source of this sequence is a man aged 55 to 70 with lung cancer. The chain has TRBV24-1 and TRBJ2-1; the D call may be TRBD1 or TRBD2 (5 bases each). Sequenced: PBMCs. CDR3 region: CATSDPAGRDSNYNEQFF. CDR3 bases: TGTGCCACCAGTGATCCTGCAGGGAGAGACAGTAATTACAATGAGCAGTTCTTC.